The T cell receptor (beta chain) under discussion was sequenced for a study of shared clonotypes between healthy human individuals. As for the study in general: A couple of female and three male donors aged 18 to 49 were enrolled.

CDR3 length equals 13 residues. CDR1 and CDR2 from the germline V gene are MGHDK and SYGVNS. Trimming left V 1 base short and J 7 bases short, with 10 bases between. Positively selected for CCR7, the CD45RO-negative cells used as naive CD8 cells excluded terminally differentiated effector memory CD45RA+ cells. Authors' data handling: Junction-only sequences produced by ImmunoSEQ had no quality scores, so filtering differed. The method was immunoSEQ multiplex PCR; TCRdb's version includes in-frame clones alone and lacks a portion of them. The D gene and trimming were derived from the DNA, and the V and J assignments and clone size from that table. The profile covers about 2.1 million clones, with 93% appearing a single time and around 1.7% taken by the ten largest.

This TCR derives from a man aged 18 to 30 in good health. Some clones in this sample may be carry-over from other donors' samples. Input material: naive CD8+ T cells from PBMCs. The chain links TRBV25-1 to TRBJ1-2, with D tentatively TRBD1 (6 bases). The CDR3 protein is CASSEFGTRGYTF. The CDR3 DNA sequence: TGTGCCAGCAGTGAATTCGGGACACGTGGCTACACCTTC.